The rows below give T cell receptor beta chains drawn from one sample of a study of blood T cell repertoires in COVID-19. Here immunoSEQ multiplex PCR was the method, and the copy in TCRdb shows in-frame clones only, minus some. The sample holds hundreds of thousands of clones; nearly 90% are singletons and the top ten take approximately 12%. Sequencing used peripheral blood. These receptors all stem from a woman younger than 35 who had recovered from COVID-19. Both conserved end residues are part of each CDR3. A D gene is named only where the DNA matches it firmly. Some rows have no size entry. The others give once, few or many, or a class for an expanded clone.

d_call: NA; clone_size: NA; j_call: TRBJ1-1; cdr3_length: 13; v_call: TRBV28; cdr3_nt: TGTGCAATTTCACTGGGCGAGAACACTGAAGCTTTCTTT; cdr3_aa: CAISLGENTEAFF
d_call: NA; clone_size: NA; j_call: TRBJ1-2; cdr3_length: 15; v_call: TRBV7-6; cdr3_nt: TGTGCCAGCAGCCCCGAGGGAGGGGTCCTCTATGGCTACACCTTC; cdr3_aa: CASSPEGGVLYGYTF
d_call: NA; clone_size: NA; j_call: TRBJ1-2; cdr3_length: 16; v_call: TRBV4-3; cdr3_nt: TGCGCCAGCAGCCAAGTGGGGCTTCTCACCTCCTATGGCTACACCTTC; cdr3_aa: CASSQVGLLTSYGYTF
d_call: NA; clone_size: once; j_call: TRBJ1-2; cdr3_length: 12; v_call: TRBV28; cdr3_nt: TGTGCCAGCAGCCTCGGGTCCAATGGCTACACCTTC; cdr3_aa: CASSLGSNGYTF
d_call: TRBD1; clone_size: NA; j_call: TRBJ1-2; cdr3_length: 15; v_call: TRBV19; cdr3_nt: TGTGCCAGTAGTAATTCGCCAGGGGGTAACTATGGCTACACCTTC; cdr3_aa: CASSNSPGGNYGYTF
d_call: NA; clone_size: NA; j_call: TRBJ1-4; cdr3_length: 12; v_call: TRBV9; cdr3_nt: TGTGCCAGCAGCGGGACAAGTGAAAAACTGTTTTTT; cdr3_aa: CASSGTSEKLFF
d_call: NA; clone_size: once; j_call: TRBJ2-2; cdr3_length: 15; v_call: TRBV5-1; cdr3_nt: TGCGCCAGCAGCTCCAGGGTTGCTGACACCGGGGAGCTGTTTTTT; cdr3_aa: CASSSRVADTGELFF
d_call: NA; clone_size: NA; j_call: TRBJ1-2; cdr3_length: 14; v_call: TRBV4-2; cdr3_nt: TGTGCCAGCAGCGATCGGGGACTCAGATATGGCTACACCTTC; cdr3_aa: CASSDRGLRYGYTF
d_call: TRBD2; clone_size: NA; j_call: TRBJ2-3; cdr3_length: 18; v_call: TRBV7-8; cdr3_nt: TGTGCCAGCAGCACGGGACTAGCGGGAGTATCTAGCACAGATACGCAGTATTTT; cdr3_aa: CASSTGLAGVSSTDTQYF
d_call: NA; clone_size: NA; j_call: TRBJ1-5; cdr3_length: 13; v_call: TRBV15; cdr3_nt: TGTGCCACCAGCAGAGAAGGGAGCCAGCCCCAGCATTTT; cdr3_aa: CATSREGSQPQHF
d_call: TRBD2; clone_size: NA; j_call: TRBJ2-7; cdr3_length: 17; v_call: TRBV4-2; cdr3_nt: TGTGCCAGCAGCCAAACTAGCGGGAGCTTGGGGGCCTACGAGCAGTACTTC; cdr3_aa: CASSQTSGSLGAYEQYF
d_call: TRBD2; clone_size: NA; j_call: TRBJ2-1; cdr3_length: 14; v_call: TRBV10-1; cdr3_nt: TGCGCCAGCAGTGAGGGACTAGCGGGGAATGAGCAGTTCTTC; cdr3_aa: CASSEGLAGNEQFF
d_call: NA; clone_size: NA; j_call: TRBJ2-5; cdr3_length: 14; v_call: TRBV5-6; cdr3_nt: TGTGCCAGCAGCTGGCAGGGGACCCAAGAGACCCAGTACTTC; cdr3_aa: CASSWQGTQETQYF
d_call: TRBD1; clone_size: NA; j_call: TRBJ2-1; cdr3_length: 15; v_call: TRBV9; cdr3_nt: TGTGCCAGCAGCGACGGGGGGACAGGGGGATATGAGCAGTTCTTC; cdr3_aa: CASSDGGTGGYEQFF
d_call: TRBD2; clone_size: NA; j_call: TRBJ2-7; cdr3_length: 15; v_call: TRBV7-3; cdr3_nt: TGTGCCAGCAGCTTAATGGGGGGGTCTTTCGACGAGCAGTACTTC; cdr3_aa: CASSLMGGSFDEQYF
d_call: TRBD1; clone_size: few; j_call: TRBJ1-2; cdr3_length: 13; v_call: TRBV7-9; cdr3_nt: TGTGCCAGCAGCTCAGGGGGCGGGTATGGCTACACCTTC; cdr3_aa: CASSSGGGYGYTF
d_call: TRBD2; clone_size: few; j_call: TRBJ2-1; cdr3_length: 16; v_call: TRBV7-9; cdr3_nt: TGTGCCAGCAGCCCAGGCTCTAGCGGGAGGCCCCGGGAGCAGTTCTTC; cdr3_aa: CASSPGSSGRPREQFF
d_call: TRBD1; clone_size: NA; j_call: TRBJ1-5; cdr3_length: 15; v_call: TRBV3-1/TRBV3-2; cdr3_nt: TGTGCCAGCAGCCCGACAGGGAGGTTTAATCAGCCCCAGCATTTT; cdr3_aa: CASSPTGRFNQPQHF
d_call: TRBD2; clone_size: NA; j_call: TRBJ2-1; cdr3_length: 16; v_call: TRBV4-3; cdr3_nt: TGCGCCAGCAGCCAAGAAGGGCTAGCGGAGAACAATGAGCAGTTCTTC; cdr3_aa: CASSQEGLAENNEQFF
d_call: TRBD1; clone_size: NA; j_call: TRBJ2-7; cdr3_length: 14; v_call: TRBV7-2; cdr3_nt: TGTGCCAGCAGTCGGACAGGGGGTTTCTACGAGCAGTACTTC; cdr3_aa: CASSRTGGFYEQYF
d_call: TRBD2; clone_size: NA; j_call: TRBJ2-1; cdr3_length: 15; v_call: TRBV6-5; cdr3_nt: TGTGCCAGCAAGGTAGCGGGAGGCCTCTACAATGAGCAGTTCTTC; cdr3_aa: CASKVAGGLYNEQFF
d_call: NA; clone_size: NA; j_call: TRBJ2-3; cdr3_length: 13; v_call: TRBV5-4; cdr3_nt: TGTGCCAGCAGCCCTACCAACACAGATACGCAGTATTTT; cdr3_aa: CASSPTNTDTQYF
d_call: TRBD1; clone_size: NA; j_call: TRBJ1-6; cdr3_length: 15; v_call: TRBV9; cdr3_nt: TGTGCCAGCAGCGCTAGGACAGGGGTTAATTCAGCCCTCCACTTT; cdr3_aa: CASSARTGVNSALHF
d_call: NA; clone_size: NA; j_call: TRBJ2-1; cdr3_length: 12; v_call: TRBV19; cdr3_nt: TGTGCCAGTAGTATAGTACGTAGTGAGCAGTTCTTC; cdr3_aa: CASSIVRSEQFF
d_call: TRBD2; clone_size: NA; j_call: TRBJ2-1; cdr3_length: 13; v_call: TRBV12-3/TRBV12-4; cdr3_nt: TGTGCCAGCAGTGTCGGGACTAGCGGGACCCAGTTCTTC; cdr3_aa: CASSVGTSGTQFF
d_call: NA; clone_size: once; j_call: TRBJ2-7; cdr3_length: 15; v_call: TRBV7-2; cdr3_nt: TGTGCCAGCAGCTTTCGGAGTTGGCCTAGCGACGAGCAGTACTTC; cdr3_aa: CASSFRSWPSDEQYF
d_call: NA; clone_size: NA; j_call: TRBJ2-2; cdr3_length: 13; v_call: TRBV11-2; cdr3_nt: TGTGCCAGCAGCTTAGTTTTGACAGGGGAGCTGTTTTTT; cdr3_aa: CASSLVLTGELFF
d_call: TRBD1; clone_size: NA; j_call: TRBJ1-2; cdr3_length: 14; v_call: TRBV29-1; cdr3_nt: TGCAGCGTTGAACGACAGGGCGTCGACTATGGCTACACCTTC; cdr3_aa: CSVERQGVDYGYTF
d_call: NA; clone_size: NA; j_call: TRBJ1-1; cdr3_length: 13; v_call: TRBV27; cdr3_nt: TGTGCCAGCAGTTTATTAGCAGGGTCTGAAGCTTTCTTT; cdr3_aa: CASSLLAGSEAFF
d_call: NA; clone_size: NA; j_call: TRBJ1-5; cdr3_length: 13; v_call: TRBV6-5; cdr3_nt: TGTGCCAGCAGTTATGAGGTGAATCAGCCCCAGCATTTT; cdr3_aa: CASSYEVNQPQHF
d_call: TRBD1; clone_size: NA; j_call: TRBJ1-6; cdr3_length: 16; v_call: TRBV5-5; cdr3_nt: TGTGCCAGCAGCTTGGAGCCGGGACAGGGGAATTCACCCCTCCACTTT; cdr3_aa: CASSLEPGQGNSPLHF
d_call: NA; clone_size: NA; j_call: TRBJ2-7; cdr3_length: 15; v_call: TRBV19; cdr3_nt: TGTGCCAGTACCCCCACCCCAGGAATCTCCTACGAGCAGTACTTC; cdr3_aa: CASTPTPGISYEQYF
d_call: NA; clone_size: few; j_call: TRBJ2-1; cdr3_length: 16; v_call: TRBV5-1; cdr3_nt: TGCGCCAGCAGCTTGGAGGACGGGAGCTCCTACAATGAGCAGTTCTTC; cdr3_aa: CASSLEDGSSYNEQFF
d_call: TRBD2; clone_size: NA; j_call: TRBJ2-7; cdr3_length: 15; v_call: TRBV27; cdr3_nt: TGTGCCAGCAGTCCTCCGGGACTAGAGGACTACGAGCAGTACTTC; cdr3_aa: CASSPPGLEDYEQYF
d_call: TRBD1; clone_size: NA; j_call: TRBJ1-1; cdr3_length: 13; v_call: TRBV24-1; cdr3_nt: TGTGCCACCAGCTTTACAGGGGGCACTGAAGCTTTCTTT; cdr3_aa: CATSFTGGTEAFF
d_call: NA; clone_size: NA; j_call: TRBJ2-7; cdr3_length: 13; v_call: TRBV5-1; cdr3_nt: TGCGCCAGCAGCTCGGACTTCACCTACGAGCAGTACTTC; cdr3_aa: CASSSDFTYEQYF
d_call: TRBD2; clone_size: NA; j_call: TRBJ2-1; cdr3_length: 14; v_call: TRBV30; cdr3_nt: TGTGCCTGGGACCTAGCGGGAGGGTTGAATGAGCAGTTCTTC; cdr3_aa: CAWDLAGGLNEQFF
d_call: TRBD2; clone_size: NA; j_call: TRBJ2-7; cdr3_length: 15; v_call: TRBV6-2/TRBV6-3; cdr3_nt: TGTGCCAGCAGTTACGCTTCGGGAGGGCGAGCCGAGCAGTACTTC; cdr3_aa: CASSYASGGRAEQYF
d_call: NA; clone_size: NA; j_call: TRBJ1-5; cdr3_length: 14; v_call: TRBV7-8; cdr3_nt: TGTGCCAGCAGCTTCTCAGGGGTGCATCAGCCCCAGCATTTT; cdr3_aa: CASSFSGVHQPQHF
d_call: NA; clone_size: NA; j_call: TRBJ1-5; cdr3_length: 14; v_call: TRBV6-2/TRBV6-3; cdr3_nt: TGTGCCAGCAGTTACTTGCAGGGCAATCAGCCCCAGCATTTT; cdr3_aa: CASSYLQGNQPQHF
d_call: TRBD1; clone_size: NA; j_call: TRBJ1-5; cdr3_length: 19; v_call: TRBV19; cdr3_nt: TGTGCCAGTAGTCATAGCATCGGACAGGAAACATATAGCAATCAGCCCCAGCATTTT; cdr3_aa: CASSHSIGQETYSNQPQHF
d_call: NA; clone_size: NA; j_call: TRBJ1-5; cdr3_length: 15; v_call: TRBV5-1; cdr3_nt: TGCGCCAGCAGCCCTCCTTCAGTAAAGAATCAGCCCCAGCATTTT; cdr3_aa: CASSPPSVKNQPQHF
d_call: NA; clone_size: NA; j_call: TRBJ2-5; cdr3_length: 12; v_call: TRBV3-1/TRBV3-2; cdr3_nt: TGTGCCAGCAGCCGATTCCGGGAGACCCAGTACTTC; cdr3_aa: CASSRFRETQYF
d_call: TRBD1; clone_size: few; j_call: TRBJ2-7; cdr3_length: 14; v_call: TRBV4-1; cdr3_nt: TGCGCCAGCAGTGCCGGGACAGGGGGACGCGAGCAGTACTTC; cdr3_aa: CASSAGTGGREQYF
d_call: NA; clone_size: NA; j_call: TRBJ1-5; cdr3_length: 15; v_call: TRBV19; cdr3_nt: TGTGCCAGTAGTATGTGGAGGGTTAGCAATCAGCCCCAGCATTTT; cdr3_aa: CASSMWRVSNQPQHF
d_call: NA; clone_size: NA; j_call: TRBJ1-5; cdr3_length: 15; v_call: TRBV7-2; cdr3_nt: TGTGCCAGCAGCCGGGACTTCTTCGTTGATCAGCCCCAGCATTTT; cdr3_aa: CASSRDFFVDQPQHF
d_call: NA; clone_size: NA; j_call: TRBJ1-1; cdr3_length: 13; v_call: TRBV5-5; cdr3_nt: TGTGCCAGCAGCCTTGGACTCAACACTGAAGCTTTCTTT; cdr3_aa: CASSLGLNTEAFF
d_call: TRBD2; clone_size: few; j_call: TRBJ2-7; cdr3_length: 14; v_call: TRBV5-1; cdr3_nt: TGCGCCAGCAGCTTGGGGAGCACAGCGGGAGGGGCGTACTTC; cdr3_aa: CASSLGSTAGGAYF
d_call: NA; clone_size: NA; j_call: TRBJ1-6; cdr3_length: 14; v_call: TRBV6-5; cdr3_nt: TGTGCCAGCAGTTACTCGGCAGGGAATTCACCCCTCCACTTT; cdr3_aa: CASSYSAGNSPLHF
d_call: NA; clone_size: once; j_call: TRBJ1-2; cdr3_length: 14; v_call: TRBV27; cdr3_nt: TGTGCCAGCAGTTTATCTCCCCAGGGCTGGGGCTACACCTTC; cdr3_aa: CASSLSPQGWGYTF
d_call: TRBD1; clone_size: NA; j_call: TRBJ2-2; cdr3_length: 15; v_call: TRBV2; cdr3_nt: TGTGCCAGCAGTGAAGAACAGGGGGCGGTCGGGGAGCTGTTTTTT; cdr3_aa: CASSEEQGAVGELFF
d_call: TRBD1; clone_size: NA; j_call: TRBJ2-2; cdr3_length: 17; v_call: TRBV14; cdr3_nt: TGTGCCAGCAGCCAAGACTGGGACAGGGGAAACACCGGGGAGCTGTTTTTT; cdr3_aa: CASSQDWDRGNTGELFF
d_call: TRBD1; clone_size: medium-sized; j_call: TRBJ1-6; cdr3_length: 14; v_call: TRBV6-4; cdr3_nt: TGTGCCAGCAGTGACTCCGCAGGGGGCTCACCCCTCCACTTT; cdr3_aa: CASSDSAGGSPLHF